The sequence of this T cell receptor (beta chain) was determined in a study of shared clonotypes between healthy human individuals. The authors ran the assay at deep level. Method: immunoSEQ multiplex PCR; TCRdb's copy keeps in-frame clones and lacks some. Altogether roughly 450,000 clones are present, 79% being singletons, with the ten largest covering about an eighth. From germline, CDR1 is MGHRA and CDR2 YSYEKL. This CDR3 is 15 amino acids long. V was shortened by 4 bases and J by 0 bases, with 13 bases between the two germline ends. This TCR derives from a woman in her 40s in good health. Some clones in this sample may be carry-over from other donors' samples. The sample comprised PBMCs. V and J are TRBV4-1 and TRBJ2-7; a weak D match, TRBD2 (7 bases). The CDR3 protein is CASSLRGGGSYEQYF. CDR3 in DNA: TGCGCCAGCAGCCTCAGGGGAGGGGGCTCCTACGAGCAGTACTTC.